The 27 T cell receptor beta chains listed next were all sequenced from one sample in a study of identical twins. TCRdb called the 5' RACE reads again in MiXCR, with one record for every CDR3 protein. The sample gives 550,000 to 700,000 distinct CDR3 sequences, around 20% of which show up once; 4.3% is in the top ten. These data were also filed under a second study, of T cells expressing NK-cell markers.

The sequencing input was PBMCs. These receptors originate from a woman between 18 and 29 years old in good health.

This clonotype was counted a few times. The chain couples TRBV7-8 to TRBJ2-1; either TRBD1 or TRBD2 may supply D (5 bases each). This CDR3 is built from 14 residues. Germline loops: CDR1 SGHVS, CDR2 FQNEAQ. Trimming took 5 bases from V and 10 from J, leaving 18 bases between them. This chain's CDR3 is CASSTRGRRLEQFF. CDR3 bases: TGTGCCAGCAGCACCCGGGGACGCCGGCTGGAGCAGTTCTTC. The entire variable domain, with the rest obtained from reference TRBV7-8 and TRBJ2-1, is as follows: GAGVSQSPRYKVAKRGQDVALRCDPISGHVSLFWYQQALGQGPEFLTYFQNEAQLDKSGLPSDRFFAERPEGSVSTLKIQRTQQEDSAVYLCASSTRGRRLEQFFGPGTRLTVL.

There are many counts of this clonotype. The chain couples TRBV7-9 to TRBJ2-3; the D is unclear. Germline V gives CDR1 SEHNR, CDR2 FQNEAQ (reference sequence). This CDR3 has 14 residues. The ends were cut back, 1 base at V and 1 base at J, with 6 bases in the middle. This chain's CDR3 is CASSLGSGTDTQYF. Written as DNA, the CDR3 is TGTGCCAGCAGCTTAGGGAGCGGCACAGATACGCAGTATTTT.

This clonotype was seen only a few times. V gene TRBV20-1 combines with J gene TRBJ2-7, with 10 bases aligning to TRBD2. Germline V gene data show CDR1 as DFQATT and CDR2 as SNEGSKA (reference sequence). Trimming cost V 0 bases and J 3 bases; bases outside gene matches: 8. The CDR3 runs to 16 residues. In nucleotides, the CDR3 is TGCAGTGCTAGAGACTCCCATAGCGGGGGGTTCTACGAGCAGTACTTC. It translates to CSARDSHSGGFYEQYF.

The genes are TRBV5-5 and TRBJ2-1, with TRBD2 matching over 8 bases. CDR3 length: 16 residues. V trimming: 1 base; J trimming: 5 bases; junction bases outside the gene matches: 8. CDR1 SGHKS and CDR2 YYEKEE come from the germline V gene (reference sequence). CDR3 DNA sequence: TGTGCCAGCAGCTTGTCTGGGCGGGAGGTCGACAATGAGCAGTTCTTC. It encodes CASSLSGREVDNEQFF.

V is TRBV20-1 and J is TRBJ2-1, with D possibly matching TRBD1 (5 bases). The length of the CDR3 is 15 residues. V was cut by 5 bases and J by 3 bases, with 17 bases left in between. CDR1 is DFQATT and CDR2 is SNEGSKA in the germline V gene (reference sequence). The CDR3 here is CSAPLPGFLYNEQFF. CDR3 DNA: TGCAGTGCTCCTTTGCCAGGGTTTCTCTACAATGAGCAGTTCTTC.

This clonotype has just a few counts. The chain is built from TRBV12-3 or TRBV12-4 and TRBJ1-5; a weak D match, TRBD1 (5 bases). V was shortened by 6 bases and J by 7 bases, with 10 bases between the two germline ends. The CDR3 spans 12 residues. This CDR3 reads CASSPQGQPQHF. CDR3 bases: TGTGCCAGCAGCCCCCAGGGACAGCCCCAGCATTTT.

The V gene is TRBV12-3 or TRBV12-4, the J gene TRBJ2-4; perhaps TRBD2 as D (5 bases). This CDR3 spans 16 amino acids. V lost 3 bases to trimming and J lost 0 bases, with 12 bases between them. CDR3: CASSLSGGAAKNIQYF. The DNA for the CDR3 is TGTGCCAGCAGTTTGAGTGGAGGAGCAGCCAAAAACATTCAGTACTTC.

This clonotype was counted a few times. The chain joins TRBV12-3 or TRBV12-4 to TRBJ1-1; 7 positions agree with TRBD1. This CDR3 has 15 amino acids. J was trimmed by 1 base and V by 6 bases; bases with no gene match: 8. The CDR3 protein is CASRGGTASNTEAFF. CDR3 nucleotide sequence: TGTGCCAGCAGGGGGGGGACAGCTTCGAACACTGAAGCTTTCTTT.

CDR3 nucleotide sequence: TGTGCCCCGGACAGGGAGGACTCCTACGAGCAGTACTTC. Translation gives CAPDREDSYEQYF. V and J are TRBV24-1 and TRBJ2-7, with 8 positions matching TRBD1. The junction had 6 bases not matched to a gene; V was cut back by 12 bases and J by 0 bases. The CDR3 extends over 13 amino acids. Germline V gene lookup returns CDR1 KGHDR and CDR2 SFDVKD.

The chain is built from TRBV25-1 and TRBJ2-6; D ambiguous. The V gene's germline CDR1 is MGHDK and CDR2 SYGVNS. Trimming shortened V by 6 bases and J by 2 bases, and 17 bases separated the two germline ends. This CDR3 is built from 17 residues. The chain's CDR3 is CASRASSPGAGANVLTF. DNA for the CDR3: TGTGCCAGCAGAGCCTCCTCCCCCGGCGCTGGGGCCAACGTCCTGACTTTC.

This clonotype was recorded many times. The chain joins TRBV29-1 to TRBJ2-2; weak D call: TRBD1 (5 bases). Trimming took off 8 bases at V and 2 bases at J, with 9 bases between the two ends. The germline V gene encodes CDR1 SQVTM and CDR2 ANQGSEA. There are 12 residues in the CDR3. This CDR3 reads CSFRDNTGELFF. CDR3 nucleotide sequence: TGCAGCTTCAGGGATAACACCGGGGAGCTGTTTTTT.

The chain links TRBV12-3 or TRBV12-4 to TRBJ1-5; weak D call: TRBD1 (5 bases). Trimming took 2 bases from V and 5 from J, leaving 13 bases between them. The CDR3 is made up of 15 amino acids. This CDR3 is CASSLSAGQDQPQHF. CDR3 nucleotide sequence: TGTGCCAGCAGTTTATCGGCAGGGCAAGATCAGCCCCAGCATTTT.

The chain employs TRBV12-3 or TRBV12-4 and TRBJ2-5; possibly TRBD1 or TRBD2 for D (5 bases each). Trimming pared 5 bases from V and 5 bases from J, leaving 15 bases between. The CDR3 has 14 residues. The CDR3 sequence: CASSPSGAGETQYF. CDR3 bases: TGTGCCAGCAGTCCCTCCGGGGCCGGGGAGACCCAGTACTTC.

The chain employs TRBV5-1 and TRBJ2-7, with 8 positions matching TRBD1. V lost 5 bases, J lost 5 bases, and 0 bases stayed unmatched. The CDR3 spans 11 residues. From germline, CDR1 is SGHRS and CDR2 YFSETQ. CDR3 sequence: CASRDRDEQYF. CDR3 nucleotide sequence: TGCGCCAGCAGGGACAGGGACGAGCAGTACTTC.

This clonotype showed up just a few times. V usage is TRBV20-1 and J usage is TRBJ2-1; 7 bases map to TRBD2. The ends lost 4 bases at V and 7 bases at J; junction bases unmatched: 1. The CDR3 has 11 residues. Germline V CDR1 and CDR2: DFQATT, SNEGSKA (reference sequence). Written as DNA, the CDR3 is TGCAGTGCTATGCGGGGGAATGAGCAGTTCTTC. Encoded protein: CSAMRGNEQFF.

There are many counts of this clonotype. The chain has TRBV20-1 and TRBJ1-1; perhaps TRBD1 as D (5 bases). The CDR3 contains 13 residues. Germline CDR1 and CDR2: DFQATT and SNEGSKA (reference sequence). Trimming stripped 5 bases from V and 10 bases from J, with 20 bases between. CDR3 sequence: CSALYPGATGAFF. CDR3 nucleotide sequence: TGCAGTGCTCTCTATCCCGGGGCGACCGGAGCTTTCTTT.

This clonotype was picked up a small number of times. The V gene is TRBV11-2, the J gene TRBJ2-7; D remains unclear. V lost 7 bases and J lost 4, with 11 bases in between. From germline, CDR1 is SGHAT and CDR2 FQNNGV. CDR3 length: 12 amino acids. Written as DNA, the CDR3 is TGTGCCAGCACCCCAGTGCGGTACGAGCAGTACTTC. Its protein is CASTPVRYEQYF.

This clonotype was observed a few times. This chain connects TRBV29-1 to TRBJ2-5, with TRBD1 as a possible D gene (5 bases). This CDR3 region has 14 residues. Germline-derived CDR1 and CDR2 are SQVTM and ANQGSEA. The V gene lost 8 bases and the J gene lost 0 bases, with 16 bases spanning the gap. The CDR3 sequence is CSFRQSVYQETQYF. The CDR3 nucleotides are TGCAGCTTTCGACAGTCCGTGTACCAAGAGACCCAGTACTTC.

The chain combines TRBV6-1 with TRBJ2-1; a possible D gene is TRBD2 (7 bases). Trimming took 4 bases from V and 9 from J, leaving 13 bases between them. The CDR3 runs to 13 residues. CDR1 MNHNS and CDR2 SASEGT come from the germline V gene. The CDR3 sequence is CASSAQGGGEQFF. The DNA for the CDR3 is TGTGCCAGCAGTGCCCAGGGAGGGGGTGAGCAGTTCTTC.

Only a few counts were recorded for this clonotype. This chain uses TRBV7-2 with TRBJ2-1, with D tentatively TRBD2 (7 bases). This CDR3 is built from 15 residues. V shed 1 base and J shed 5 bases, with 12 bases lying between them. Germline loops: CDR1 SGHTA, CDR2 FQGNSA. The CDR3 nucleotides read TGTGCCAGCAGCTTAGTGGGGGGGCGAAACAATGAGCAGTTCTTC. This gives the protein CASSLVGGRNNEQFF. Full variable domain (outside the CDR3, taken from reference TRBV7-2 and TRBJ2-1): GAGVSQSPSNKVTEKGKDVELRCDPISGHTALYWYRQSLGQGLEFLIYFQGNSAPDKSGLPSDRFSAERTGGSVSTLTIQRTQQEDSAVYLCASSLVGGRNNEQFFGPGTRLTVL.

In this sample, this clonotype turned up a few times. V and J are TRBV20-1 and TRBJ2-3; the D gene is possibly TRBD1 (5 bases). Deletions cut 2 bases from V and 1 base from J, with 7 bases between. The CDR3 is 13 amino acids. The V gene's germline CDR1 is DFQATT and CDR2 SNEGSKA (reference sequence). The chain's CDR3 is CSARLGGTDTQYF. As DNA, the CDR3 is TGCAGTGCTAGACTAGGGGGCACAGATACGCAGTATTTT.

The CDR3: CASSFHRDRPYEQYF. The CDR3 DNA reads as TGTGCCAGCAGCTTTCACCGGGACAGACCCTACGAGCAGTACTTC. This chain joins TRBV7-8 and TRBJ2-7; 7 bases are a match to TRBD1. CDR1 SGHVS and CDR2 FQNEAQ come from the germline V gene. The CDR3 is 15 residues long. V was clipped by 3 bases and J by 2 bases; unmatched bases: 7. Complete variable domain (other parts from reference TRBV7-8 and TRBJ2-7): GAGVSQSPRYKVAKRGQDVALRCDPISGHVSLFWYQQALGQGPEFLTYFQNEAQLDKSGLPSDRFFAERPEGSVSTLKIQRTQQEDSAVYLCASSFHRDRPYEQYFGPGTRLTVT.

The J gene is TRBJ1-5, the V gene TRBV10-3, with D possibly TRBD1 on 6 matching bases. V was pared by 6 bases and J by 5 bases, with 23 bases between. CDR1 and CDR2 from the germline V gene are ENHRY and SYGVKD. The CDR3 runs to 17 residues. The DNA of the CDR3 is TGTGCCATCAGATCGCATCCCGGGACACTGGAAGATCAGCCCCAGCATTTT. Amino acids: CAIRSHPGTLEDQPQHF.

Here the CDR3 reads CASSQDAQGYYGYTF. DNA of the CDR3: TGCGCCAGCAGCCAAGACGCCCAGGGGTACTATGGCTACACCTTC. The chain links TRBV4-3 to TRBJ1-2; a possible D gene is TRBD1 (6 bases). V was clipped by 0 bases and J by 3 bases, with 11 bases between them. Germline loops: CDR1 LGHNA, CDR2 YSLEER. CDR3 length equals 15 residues.

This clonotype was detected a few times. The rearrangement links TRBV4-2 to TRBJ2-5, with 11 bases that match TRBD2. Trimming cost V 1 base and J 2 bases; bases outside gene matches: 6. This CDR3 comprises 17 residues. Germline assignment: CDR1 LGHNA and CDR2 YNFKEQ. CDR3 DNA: TGTGCCAGCAGCCAAGGGGATAGCGGGGGGGCTCAAGAGACCCAGTACTTC. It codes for CASSQGDSGGAQETQYF.

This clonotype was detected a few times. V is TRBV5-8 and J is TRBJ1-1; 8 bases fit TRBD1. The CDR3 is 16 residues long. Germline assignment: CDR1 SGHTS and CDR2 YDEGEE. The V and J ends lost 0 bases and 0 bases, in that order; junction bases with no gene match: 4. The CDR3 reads CASSLVPGGLNTEAFF. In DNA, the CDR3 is TGTGCCAGCAGCTTGGTACCAGGGGGCCTGAACACTGAAGCTTTCTTT.

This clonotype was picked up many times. CDR3 bases: TGCAGCGTTGGTGGCTGGAAGACCGAGCAGTTCTTC. It translates to CSVGGWKTEQFF. This chain connects TRBV29-1 to TRBJ2-1; D unresolved. The germline V and J ends were trimmed by 4 bases and 10 bases, with 14 bases remaining between them. Germline CDR1 and CDR2: SQVTM and ANQGSEA. CDR3 length equals 12 residues.